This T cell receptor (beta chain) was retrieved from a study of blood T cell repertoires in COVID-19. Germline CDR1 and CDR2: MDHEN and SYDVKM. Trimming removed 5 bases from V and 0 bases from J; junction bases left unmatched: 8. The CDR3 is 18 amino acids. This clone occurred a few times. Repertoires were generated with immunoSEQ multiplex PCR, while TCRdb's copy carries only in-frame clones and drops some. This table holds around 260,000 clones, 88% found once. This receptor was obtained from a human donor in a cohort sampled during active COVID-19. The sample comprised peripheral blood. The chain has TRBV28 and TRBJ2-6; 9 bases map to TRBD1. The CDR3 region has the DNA TGTGCCAGCAGTCACTTGGGACAGGGATACTCTGGGGCCAACGTCCTGACTTTC. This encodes CASSHLGQGYSGANVLTF.